This T cell receptor (beta chain) was identified in a study of blood T cell repertoires in COVID-19 (dated by TCRdb to 2018 to 2021). Looking at the study overall: The collaborator samples originated in the United States, Italy and Spain and spanned the acute and convalescent phases of COVID-19. The material from the prospective study consisted of cDNA or gDNA derived from T cells, B-cell-depleted T cells, or PBMCs. Subjects who had been exposed to COVID-19, were actively infected with it, or had recovered from it provided the deeply sampled blood TCRbeta repertoires that made up the dataset. The repertoires were released in a freely available public database meant as a resource for research on the immune response to SARS-CoV-2. The samples were drawn from the first 160 participants of the ongoing ImmuneRACE study and from about 1,200 subjects provided by 6 global collaborators. Nearly every sample came with metadata listing a de-identified subject ID, COVID-19 status, age in years and sex. Where HLA class I and class II types were available, the types were taken from metadata supplied by the sample provider, not from assay-based typing. What the study reported, not specific to this receptor: The quantity of clinical and demographic metadata differed by source and by participant and was supplied without curation.

The immunoSEQ Assay, a bias-controlled multiplex PCR, was used to amplify TCRbeta CDR3 regions from genomic DNA. Processing in the source paper ran as follows. The number of nucleated cells in each sample was estimated by amplification of reference gene primers within the assay. Sequence reads were collapsed and filtered to measure the absolute abundance of every unique TCRbeta CDR3 rearrangement. For each sample, productive Simpson clonality was calculated as the square root of Simpson's diversity index over productive rearrangements. The immuneACCESS repertoire file appears here via TCRdb, limited to in-frame rearrangements. These files lack a portion of the clones; in checked studies, under half of the deficit traces to unresolved V genes, and the cause of the others is not known. D and trimming come from the DNA, and the V and J calls and clone size come from that table. The sample table contains 450,000 to 500,000 clones; only one count was recorded for roughly 88% of them. The ten top clones hold more than 3% of the sample.

On this clone: No antigen is known for it. The record has no base qualities; no much larger clone is one base away.

CDR3 length: 14 amino acids, cysteine to phenylalanine. CDR3 DNA is the only sequence kept; it has 42 bases, read in frame from the first base. Via the germline V gene, CDR1 is KGHSH and CDR2 LQKENI. Relative to germline, V is missing 8 bases and J is missing 7 bases, with 13 bases of the junction outside any gene match. Collaborating institutions collected whole blood in K2EDTA tubes following their own protocols. For TCRbeta analysis, collaborators shipped samples in one of three forms: frozen whole blood, isolated PBMCs, or DNA extracted from either of those sample types. This chain joins TRBV18 to TRBJ2-7; 8 junctional bases match TRBD2. Sequences were obtained from peripheral blood. The clonotype comes from a human donor in a cohort sampled during active COVID-19. In nucleotides, the sequence is TGTGCCAGCGGACCGGGACTAGGTGTTAAGGAGCAGTACTTC. Its protein reads: CASGPGLGVKEQYF.